What follows are 18 T cell receptor beta chains derived from one specimen sequenced in a study of cytotoxic CD8 clonotypes in ibrutinib-treated CLL. Generated by immunoSEQ multiplex PCR, the TCRdb table keeps only in-frame clones and is missing some. The sample holds roughly 250,000 clones, under 75% seen once. The specimen was PBMCs, collected after 24 months of ibrutinib treatment. These receptors originate from a human donor with chronic lymphocytic leukemia.

The chain uses TRBV6-5 and TRBJ2-1; D gene uncertain. The V and J ends lost 5 bases and 7 bases respectively, with 12 bases between them. Germline V CDR1 and CDR2: MNHEY, SVGAGI. The CDR3 length is 13 residues. CDR3 protein: CASSTNRANEQFF. CDR3 DNA: TGTGCCAGCAGTACTAACCGAGCGAATGAGCAGTTCTTC.

DNA of the CDR3: TGTGCCAGTAGTATGGCCTCTGGGGCCAACGTCCTGACTTTC. It codes for CASSMASGANVLTF. The rearrangement links TRBV19 to TRBJ2-6; no reliable D call. Deletions cut 3 bases from V and 0 bases from J, with 3 bases between. The V gene's germline CDR1 is LNHDA and CDR2 SQIVND (reference sequence). The CDR3 has 14 amino acids.

In its sample, this clone was seen a few times. The chain joins TRBV5-1 to TRBJ2-1; 10 positions agree with TRBD2. The J segment lost 8 bases and the V segment lost 0 bases, leaving 8 bases of the junction unmatched. This CDR3 has 16 residues. The germline V gene encodes CDR1 SGHRS and CDR2 YFSETQ. The DNA of the CDR3 is TGCGCCAGCAGCTTGGCAGGTCTAGCGGGAGTCGATGAGCAGTTCTTC. It encodes CASSLAGLAGVDEQFF.

In its sample, this clone was seen once. The V call is TRBV9, the J call TRBJ1-1; D gene unclear. This CDR3 region has 13 residues. Looked up from germline, CDR1 is SGDLS and CDR2 is YYNGEE. With 5 bases removed from V and 0 bases from J, the gap between germline ends came to 8 bases. CDR3 sequence reads: CASSSGMNTEAFF. The CDR3 DNA is TGTGCCAGCAGTTCCGGGATGAACACTGAAGCTTTCTTT. Variable domain in full (rest from reference TRBV9 and TRBJ1-1): DSGVTQTPKHLITATGQRVTLRCSPRSGDLSVYWYQQSLDQGLQFLIQYYNGEERAKGNILERFSAQQFPDLHSELNLSSLELGDSALYFCASSSGMNTEAFFGQGTRLTVV.

CDR3 DNA sequence: TGTGCCAGCAGCCCCGTCGGGGCCTACGAGCAGTACTTC. Protein product: CASSPVGAYEQYF. The chain is built from TRBV7-2 and TRBJ2-7, with D maybe TRBD2 (5 bases). This CDR3 contains 13 residues. The V gene lost 5 bases and the J gene lost 2 bases, with 10 bases spanning the gap. Looked up from germline, CDR1 is SGHTA and CDR2 is FQGNSA.

The chain links TRBV7-8 to TRBJ2-5, with D perhaps TRBD1 (5 bases). This CDR3 comprises 15 residues. Germline values: CDR1 SGHVS, CDR2 FQNEAQ. The V end was cut by 1 base, the J end by 0 bases, with 9 bases between. The CDR3 here is CASSLGRGYQETQYF. In DNA, the CDR3 is TGTGCCAGCAGCTTAGGTAGGGGATACCAAGAGACCCAGTACTTC.

The gene calls are TRBV5-1 and TRBJ1-3, with unresolved D. Germline CDR1 reads SGHRS; CDR2 reads YFSETQ. V shed 6 bases and J shed 0 bases, with 16 bases lying between them. The length of the CDR3 is 16 residues. CDR3 sequence reads: CASKGGEESSGNTIYF. For the CDR3, the DNA is TGCGCCAGCAAGGGCGGGGAAGAGTCCTCTGGAAACACCATATATTTT.

This clone was observed once. J is TRBJ1-3 and V is TRBV6-6, with D possibly matching TRBD1 (5 bases). CDR1 is MNHNY, CDR2 SVGAGI, per germline (reference sequence). This CDR3 spans 14 amino acids. Trimming took off 7 bases at V and 2 bases at J, with 12 bases between the two ends. The CDR3 DNA reads as TGTGCCAGCACCGACGGGGGTCCTGGAAACACCATATATTTT. It translates to CASTDGGPGNTIYF.

The chain couples TRBV28 to TRBJ2-2; possibly TRBD1 or TRBD2 for D (5 bases each). Germline V CDR1 and CDR2: MDHEN, SYDVKM. The CDR3 has 15 residues. Deletions cut 3 bases from V and 2 bases from J, with 10 bases between. CDR3 DNA: TGTGCCAGCAGTTTCCCGGGGCCTAACACCGGGGAGCTGTTTTTT. The encoded protein is CASSFPGPNTGELFF.

The chain carries TRBV6-5 and TRBJ1-4; D might be TRBD1 (5 bases). The germline CDR1 and CDR2 sequences are MNHEY and SVGAGI. The CDR3 runs 14 residues. The V and J ends lost 2 bases and 12 bases respectively, with 16 bases between them. Written as DNA, the CDR3 is TGTGCCAGCAGTTACGCCTCGGGGACCACGGAACTGTTTTTT. Its protein is CASSYASGTTELFF.

This chain uses TRBV6-5 with TRBJ1-1; no clear D gene. V was clipped by 2 bases and J by 6 bases, with 10 bases between them. CDR1 and CDR2 from the germline V gene are MNHEY and SVGAGI. This CDR3 is built from 13 residues. The DNA for the CDR3 is TGTGCCAGCAGTTACAGCGGCGGTTCTGAAGCTTTCTTT. This translates into CASSYSGGSEAFF.

The chain employs TRBV4-3 and TRBJ1-5; unclear D gene. This CDR3 region has 15 residues. Germline values: CDR1 LGHNA, CDR2 YSLEER. Trimming stripped 3 bases from V and 3 bases from J, with 12 bases between. CDR3 nucleotides: TGCGCCAGCAGCCAGGGCGGAGGCCCCAATCAGCCCCAGCATTTT. Translating gives CASSQGGGPNQPQHF.

V gene TRBV10-2 combines with J gene TRBJ1-2; D perhaps matches TRBD1 (6 bases). The germline V gene has CDR1 WSHSY and CDR2 SAAADI. The V and J ends lost 6 bases and 3 bases respectively, with 8 bases between them. The CDR3 is made up of 12 amino acids. In nucleotides, the CDR3 is TGCGCCAGCAGGGCAGGGGACTATGGCTACACCTTC. It encodes CASRAGDYGYTF.

The chain couples TRBV4-2 to TRBJ2-3, with 8 bases that match TRBD2. The CDR3 is 16 amino acids. Trimming took 0 bases from V and 4 from J; bases not matched to a gene: 6. CDR1 and CDR2 (germline): LGHNA, YNFKEQ. This CDR3 reads CASSQDGGRKADTQYF. CDR3 in DNA: TGTGCCAGCAGCCAAGACGGCGGGAGGAAGGCAGATACGCAGTATTTT.

This rearrangement joins TRBV9 to TRBJ2-7; perhaps TRBD1 as D (6 bases). This CDR3 spans 15 amino acids. CDR1 is SGDLS and CDR2 is YYNGEE in the germline V gene. Trimming pared 3 bases from V and 3 bases from J, leaving 16 bases between. The CDR3 region has the DNA TGTGCCAGCAGCGCGGGCGCCTTAGGGGGCTACGAGCAGTACTTC. Translation: CASSAGALGGYEQYF.

The chain couples TRBV29-1 to TRBJ2-1; D gene unclear. The germline V gene has CDR1 SQVTM and CDR2 ANQGSEA. Trimming took off 4 bases at V and 0 bases at J, with 16 bases between the two ends. The CDR3 has 16 amino acids. The chain's CDR3 is CSVVPVGPSSYNEQFF. The CDR3 DNA sequence: TGCAGCGTTGTACCGGTTGGACCGAGCTCCTACAATGAGCAGTTCTTC.

Only a few counts were recorded for this clone. The chain has TRBV5-1 and TRBJ2-1; 7 positions match TRBD1. The V and J ends lost 4 bases and 5 bases, in that order; junction bases with no gene match: 9. The CDR3 loop spans 15 amino acids. Germline V CDR1 and CDR2: SGHRS, YFSETQ. CDR3 sequence: CASSPSGTADNEQFF. The CDR3 bases are TGCGCCAGCAGCCCCAGTGGGACAGCCGACAATGAGCAGTTCTTC.

The V and J genes are TRBV2 and TRBJ2-3; the D call may be TRBD1 or TRBD2 (5 bases each). This CDR3 is built from 13 residues. V dropped 11 bases and J dropped 3 bases, with 15 bases sitting between them. Germline lookup yields CDR1 SNHLY and CDR2 FYNNEI. DNA of the CDR3: TGTGCCGCGCCGGGGCAAGGAACAGATACGCAGTATTTT. Residues: CAAPGQGTDTQYF.